This T cell receptor beta chain was retrieved from a study of T-cell memory formation after mild COVID-19. Turning to the study itself: In these data, TCR clusters were largely donor specific. Study-wide results and limits: Of the contracting clones, CD4+ ones lay mainly in CM and EM, and CD8+ ones in EMRA.

TCRdb processed the 5' RACE reads anew with MiXCR; each CDR3 protein has one entry. Among around 300,000 distinct CDR3 sequences, more than 15% were seen once, and the ten largest hold under 30%. The CDR3 totals 15 residues. The V and J ends lost 0 bases and 2 bases respectively, with 11 bases between them. Germline V gives CDR1 DFQATT, CDR2 SNEGSKA (reference sequence). Note on this clonotype: What it recognizes is unknown.

The rearrangement uses TRBV20-1 and TRBJ2-1; D is unclear. The TCR sequence derives from a man aged 18 to 30 who had mild COVID-19 (a few samples of this study predate the infection). Cell type and time point are not known. The source material was PBMCs or a T cell subset sorted from them (not recorded which). The CDR3 sequence is CSAREASRPYNEQFF. The CDR3, as DNA: TGCAGTGCTAGAGAGGCGTCAAGGCCCTACAATGAGCAGTTCTTC.